The source of this TCR beta chain is a study of blood T cell repertoires in COVID-19. Background on the study: Sites in the United States, Italy and Spain provided acute and convalescent COVID-19 samples.

The study assigned cohorts using participant-reported clinical history. A word on this clone: The sample carries other DNA sequences with the same CDR3.

The table came from immunoSEQ multiplex PCR; TCRdb's copy has only in-frame clones and leaves some out. The table has nearly 400,000 clones, approximately 89% seen once. Germline CDR1 SGHAT, CDR2 FQNNGV. Trimming cost V 6 bases and J 2 bases; bases outside gene matches: 3. The length of the CDR3 is 14 residues. The clonotype was recovered from a woman aged 25 to 39 who had recovered from COVID-19. The chain combines TRBV11-2 with TRBJ1-5; 8 bases align to TRBD1. Source material: PBMCs or T cells enriched from blood (not recorded which). DNA for the CDR3: TGTGCCAGCAGTCAGGACAGGGGCAATCAGCCCCAGCATTTT. Encoded protein: CASSQDRGNQPQHF.